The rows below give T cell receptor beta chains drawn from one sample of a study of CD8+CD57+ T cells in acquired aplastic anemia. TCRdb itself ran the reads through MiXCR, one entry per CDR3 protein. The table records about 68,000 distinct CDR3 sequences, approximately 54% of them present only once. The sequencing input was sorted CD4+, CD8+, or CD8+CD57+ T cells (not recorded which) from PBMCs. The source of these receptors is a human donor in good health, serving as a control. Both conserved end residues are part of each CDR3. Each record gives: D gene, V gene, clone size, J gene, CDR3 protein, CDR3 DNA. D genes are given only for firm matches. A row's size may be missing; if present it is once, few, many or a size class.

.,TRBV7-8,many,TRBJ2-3,CASSSPTAATDTQYF,TGTGCCAGCAGCAGCCCGACGGCGGCTACAGATACGCAGTATTTT
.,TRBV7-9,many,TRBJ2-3,CASSGVGVLITDTQYF,TGTGCCAGCAGCGGAGTGGGCGTACTGATCACAGATACGCAGTATTTT
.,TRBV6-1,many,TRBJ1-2,CASSPGGGNYGYTF,TGTGCCAGCAGTCCGGGGGGGGGGAACTATGGCTACACCTTC
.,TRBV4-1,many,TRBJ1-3,CASSGGNSGNTIYF,TGCGCCAGCAGTGGCGGAAACTCTGGAAACACCATATATTTT
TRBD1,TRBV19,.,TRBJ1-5,CASSPRGTGKDQPQHF,TGTGCCAGTAGTCCTAGGGGGACAGGTAAGGATCAGCCCCAGCATTTT
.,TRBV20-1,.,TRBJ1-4,CSAKDSGGRGEKLFF,TGCAGTGCCAAGGACAGTGGGGGGCGAGGAGAAAAACTGTTTTTT
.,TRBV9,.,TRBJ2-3,CASSPRGGSTDTQYF,TGTGCCAGCAGCCCCAGGGGAGGGAGCACAGATACGCAGTATTTT
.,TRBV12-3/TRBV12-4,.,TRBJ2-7,CASSPSVYYEQYF,TGTGCCAGCAGCCCGAGCGTCTACTACGAGCAGTACTTC
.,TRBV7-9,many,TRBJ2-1,CASSPDGAYNEQFF,TGTGCCAGCAGCCCCGACGGGGCCTACAATGAGCAGTTCTTC
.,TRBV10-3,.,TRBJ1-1,CAITGGRDNTEAFF,TGTGCCATCACGGGGGGGCGAGACAACACTGAAGCTTTCTTT
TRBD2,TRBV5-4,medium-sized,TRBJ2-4,CASSLESGLAENIQYF,TGTGCCAGCAGCTTGGAGTCGGGACTAGCGGAAAACATTCAGTACTTC
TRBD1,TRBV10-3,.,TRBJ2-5,CAISDSFGQGQETQYF,TGTGCCATCAGTGATTCATTTGGACAGGGCCAAGAGACCCAGTACTTC
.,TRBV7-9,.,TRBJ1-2,CASSLAVWGYGYTF,TGTGCCAGCAGCTTGGCGGTCTGGGGTTATGGCTACACCTTC
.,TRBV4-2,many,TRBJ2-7,CASSQFLTYEQYF,TGTGCCAGCAGCCAGTTCTTGACCTACGAGCAGTACTTC
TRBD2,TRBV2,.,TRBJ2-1,CASSPGTSGPSYNEQFF,TGTGCCAGCAGTCCCGGGACTAGCGGGCCCTCCTACAATGAGCAGTTCTTC
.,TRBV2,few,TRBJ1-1,CASSVGLGHTEAFF,TGTGCCAGCAGTGTTGGTTTGGGACACACTGAAGCTTTCTTT
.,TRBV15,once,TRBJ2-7,CATSSGQGNDEQYF,TGTGCCACCAGCAGCGGGCAGGGGAATGACGAGCAGTACTTC
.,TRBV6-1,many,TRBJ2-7,CASSDRGAYEQYF,TGTGCCAGCAGTGACAGGGGGGCCTACGAGCAGTACTTC
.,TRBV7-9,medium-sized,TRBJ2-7,CASSPDRGEQYF,TGTGCCAGCAGCCCGGACCGCGGCGAGCAGTACTTC
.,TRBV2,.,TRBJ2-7,CASRVGGDITYEQYF,TGTGCCAGCAGGGTCGGAGGGGACATTACCTACGAGCAGTACTTC
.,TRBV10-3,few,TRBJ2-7,CAISPQLTGFYEQYF,TGTGCCATCAGCCCGCAACTTACAGGGTTCTACGAGCAGTACTTC
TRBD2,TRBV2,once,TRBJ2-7,CASSEHPSGDSYEQYF,TGTGCCAGCAGTGAACATCCTAGCGGGGACTCCTACGAGCAGTACTTC